These 8 T cell receptor beta chains came from one sample sequenced in a study of blood T cell repertoires in COVID-19. Measured with immunoSEQ multiplex PCR; TCRdb has only the in-frame clones, and not every one. The table includes around 80,000 clones, about four fifths detected once. Sequencing was done on a sample of peripheral blood. These receptors were obtained from a human donor in a cohort sampled during active COVID-19.

The chain recombines TRBV7-9 with TRBJ2-1; no firm D call. V was cut by 4 bases and J by 8 bases, with 12 bases left in between. The CDR3 loop spans 13 amino acids. Per the germline V gene, CDR1 is SEHNR and CDR2 is FQNEAQ (reference sequence). CDR3 amino acids: CASSSYSGDEQFF. The CDR3 DNA sequence: TGTGCCAGCAGCTCCTACTCAGGCGATGAGCAGTTCTTC.

The V call is TRBV21-1, the J call TRBJ2-4; the listed D gene, TRBD2, was not tested against the DNA. TRBV21-1 is recorded as a pseudogene. This CDR3 contains 20 residues. CDR3: CASSKAGKTRERLQENIQYF. The DNA of the CDR3 is TGTGCCAGCAGCAAAGCGGGGAAAACGCGGGAACGCCTCCAGGAAAACATTCAGTACTTC.

V gene TRBV6-1 combines with J gene TRBJ1-5; D remains unclear. This CDR3 spans 14 amino acids. Germline-derived CDR1 and CDR2 are MNHNS and SASEGT. The V and J ends lost 3 bases and 4 bases respectively, with 10 bases between them. Written as DNA, the CDR3 is TGTGCCAGCAGTGACCGTCAGAAGAATCAGCCCCAGCATTTT. As protein: CASSDRQKNQPQHF.

The CDR3 reads CASSSSRDRVETQYF. CDR3 sequence (DNA): TGTGCCAGCAGCTCGTCCCGGGACAGGGTGGAGACCCAGTACTTC. The V gene is TRBV5-6, the J gene TRBJ2-5; 9 bases align to TRBD1. CDR3 length equals 15 residues. Germline assignment: CDR1 SGHDT and CDR2 YYEEEE. The trim removed 3 bases at V and 5 bases at J, leaving 8 bases unmatched.

The chain carries TRBV5-4 and TRBJ2-1; 15 positions match TRBD2. The germline V gene has CDR1 SGHNT and CDR2 YYREEE (reference sequence). The CDR3 has 15 amino acids. V gave up 5 bases and J gave up 7 bases; unmatched junction bases: 4. The CDR3 loop reads CASRGTSGGWNEQFF. CDR3 sequence (DNA): TGTGCCAGCAGAGGGACTAGCGGGGGGTGGAATGAGCAGTTCTTC.

This chain uses TRBV27 with TRBJ2-3; TRBD2 aligns across 7 bases. The V segment lost 6 bases and the J segment 4 bases; nucleotides outside the gene matches: 28. Germline lookup yields CDR1 MNHEY and CDR2 SMNVEV (reference sequence). The CDR3 loop spans 21 amino acids. The CDR3: CASSTTSVEYLITLNPDTQYF. For the CDR3, the DNA is TGTGCCAGCAGCACCACTAGCGTGGAATACCTTATTACTTTGAACCCAGATACGCAGTATTTT.

This sequence joins TRBV5-1 and TRBJ2-1, with 7 bases matching TRBD1. This CDR3 region has 15 residues. The junction had 3 bases not matched to a gene; V was cut back by 0 bases and J by 3 bases. Germline lookup yields CDR1 SGHRS and CDR2 YFSETQ. The CDR3 region is CASSLVGGLYNEQFF. CDR3 DNA sequence: TGCGCCAGCAGCTTGGTAGGGGGCCTCTACAATGAGCAGTTCTTC.

The chain uses TRBV29-1 and TRBJ2-7; perhaps TRBD2 as D (6 bases). V gave up 7 bases and J gave up 2 bases, with 12 bases separating them. CDR1 and CDR2 from the germline V gene are SQVTM and ANQGSEA. There are 12 residues in the CDR3. In nucleotides, the CDR3 is TGCAGCGGGAGGGCGGAAACCTACGAGCAGTACTTC. It specifies CSGRAETYEQYF.